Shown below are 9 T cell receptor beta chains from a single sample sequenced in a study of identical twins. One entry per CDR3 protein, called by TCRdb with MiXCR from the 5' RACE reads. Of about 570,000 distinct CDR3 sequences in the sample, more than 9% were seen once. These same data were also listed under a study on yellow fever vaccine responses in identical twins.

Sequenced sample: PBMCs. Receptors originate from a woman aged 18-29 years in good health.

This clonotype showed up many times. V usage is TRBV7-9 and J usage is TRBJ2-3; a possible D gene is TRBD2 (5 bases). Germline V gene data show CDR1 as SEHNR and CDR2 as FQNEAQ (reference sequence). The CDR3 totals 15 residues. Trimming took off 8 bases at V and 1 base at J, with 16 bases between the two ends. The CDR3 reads CASYGSELRTDTQYF. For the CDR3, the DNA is TGTGCCAGCTATGGGAGTGAGCTGCGCACAGATACGCAGTATTTT.

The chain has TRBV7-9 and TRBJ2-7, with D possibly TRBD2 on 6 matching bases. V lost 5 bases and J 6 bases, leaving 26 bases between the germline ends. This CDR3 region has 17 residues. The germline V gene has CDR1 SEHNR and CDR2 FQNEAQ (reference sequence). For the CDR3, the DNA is TGTGCCAGCAGCCAGGCAGGCGCGGGGAGTTCGGCGTTCGAGCAGTACTTC. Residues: CASSQAGAGSSAFEQYF.

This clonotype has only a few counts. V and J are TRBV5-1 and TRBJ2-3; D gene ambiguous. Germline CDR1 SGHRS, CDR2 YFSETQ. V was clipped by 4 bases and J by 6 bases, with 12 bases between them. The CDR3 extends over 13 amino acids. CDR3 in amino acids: CASSVPSMDTQYF. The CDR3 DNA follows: TGCGCCAGCAGCGTGCCCTCTATGGATACGCAGTATTTT.

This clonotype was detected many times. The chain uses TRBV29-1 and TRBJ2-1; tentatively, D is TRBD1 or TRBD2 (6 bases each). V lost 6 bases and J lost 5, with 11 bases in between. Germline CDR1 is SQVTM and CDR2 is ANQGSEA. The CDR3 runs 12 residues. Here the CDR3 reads CSVRGGHNEQFF. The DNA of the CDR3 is TGCAGCGTGCGAGGGGGGCACAATGAGCAGTTCTTC.

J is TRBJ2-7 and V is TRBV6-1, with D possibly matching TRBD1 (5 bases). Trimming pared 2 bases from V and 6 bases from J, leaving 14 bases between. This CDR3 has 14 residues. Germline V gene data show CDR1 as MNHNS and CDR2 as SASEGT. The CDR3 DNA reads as TGTGCCAGCAGTGAAACCCCCAGGGTCACCGAGCAGTACTTC. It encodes CASSETPRVTEQYF.

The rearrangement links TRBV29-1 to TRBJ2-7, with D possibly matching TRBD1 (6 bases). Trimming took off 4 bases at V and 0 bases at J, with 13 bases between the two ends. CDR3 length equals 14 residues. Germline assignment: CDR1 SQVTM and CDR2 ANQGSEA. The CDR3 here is CSVASTGSSYEQYF. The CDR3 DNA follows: TGCAGCGTTGCATCCACAGGGAGCTCCTACGAGCAGTACTTC.

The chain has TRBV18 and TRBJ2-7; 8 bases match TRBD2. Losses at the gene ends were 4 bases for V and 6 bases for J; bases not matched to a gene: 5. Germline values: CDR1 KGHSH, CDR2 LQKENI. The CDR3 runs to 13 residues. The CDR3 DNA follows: TGTGCCAGCTCACAAGAGAGCGGGAGCGAGCAGTACTTC. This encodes CASSQESGSEQYF.

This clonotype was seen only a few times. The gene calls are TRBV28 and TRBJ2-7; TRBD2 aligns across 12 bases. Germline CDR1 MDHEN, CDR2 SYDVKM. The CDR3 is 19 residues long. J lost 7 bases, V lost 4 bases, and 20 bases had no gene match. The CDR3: CASSSGTSGGFVRLGEQYF. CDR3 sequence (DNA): TGTGCCAGCAGTTCCGGAACTAGCGGGGGGTTCGTTCGGCTGGGGGAGCAGTACTTC.

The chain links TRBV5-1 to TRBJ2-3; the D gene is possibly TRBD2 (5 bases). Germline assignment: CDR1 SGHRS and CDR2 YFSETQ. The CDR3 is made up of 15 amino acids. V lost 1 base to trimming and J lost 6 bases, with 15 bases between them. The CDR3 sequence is CASSLIARARDTQYF. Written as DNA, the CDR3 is TGCGCCAGCAGCTTGATAGCGCGGGCTAGGGATACGCAGTATTTT.